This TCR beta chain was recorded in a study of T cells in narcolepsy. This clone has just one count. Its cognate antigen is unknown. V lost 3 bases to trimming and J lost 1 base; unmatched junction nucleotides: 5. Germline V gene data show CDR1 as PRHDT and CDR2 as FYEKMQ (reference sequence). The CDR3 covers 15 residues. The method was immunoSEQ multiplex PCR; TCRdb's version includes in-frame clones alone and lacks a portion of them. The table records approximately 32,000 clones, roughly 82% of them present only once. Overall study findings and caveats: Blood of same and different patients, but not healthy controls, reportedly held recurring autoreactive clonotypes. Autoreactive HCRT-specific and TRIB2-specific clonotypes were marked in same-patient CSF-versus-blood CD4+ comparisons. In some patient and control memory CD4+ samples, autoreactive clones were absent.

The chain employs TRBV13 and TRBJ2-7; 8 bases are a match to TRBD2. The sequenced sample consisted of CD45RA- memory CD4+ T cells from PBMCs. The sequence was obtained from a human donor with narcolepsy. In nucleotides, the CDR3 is TGTGCCAGCAGCTTGAGCGGGGGCCTTTCCTACGAGCAGTACTTC. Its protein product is CASSLSGGLSYEQYF.